These T cell receptor beta chains were read from a single sample in a study of T cell changes during pregnancy in multiple sclerosis. Here immunoSEQ multiplex PCR was the method, and the copy in TCRdb shows in-frame clones only, minus some. Among some 41,000 clones, roughly nine tenths were seen once, and the ten largest hold roughly 1.2%. This specimen was CD4+ T cells from peripheral blood mononuclear cells, taken after pregnancy. The receptors shown here come from a female donor with multiple sclerosis, enrolled in a pregnancy study. Both conserved end residues are part of each CDR3. Fields, in order: clone size, D gene, V gene, J gene, CDR3 protein, CDR3 DNA. D genes are given only for firm matches. Not all rows give a size; the values are once, few, many and, for expanded clones, a class.

clone_size: -
d_call: TRBD2
v_call: TRBV5-1
j_call: TRBJ2-3
cdr3_aa: CASSLVGLAALRTDTQYF
cdr3_nt: TGCGCCAGCAGCTTGGTGGGACTAGCGGCTTTACGCACAGATACGCAGTATTTT

clone_size: -
d_call: TRBD2
v_call: TRBV27
j_call: TRBJ2-3
cdr3_aa: CASSLLTGGGTDTQYF
cdr3_nt: TGTGCCAGCAGTTTATTGACGGGAGGAGGCACAGATACGCAGTATTTT

clone_size: -
d_call: -
v_call: TRBV6-5
j_call: TRBJ2-1
cdr3_aa: CASSYLSSAYNEQFF
cdr3_nt: TGTGCCAGCAGTTACCTCTCTAGCGCCTACAATGAGCAGTTCTTC

clone_size: -
d_call: TRBD2
v_call: TRBV11-3
j_call: TRBJ2-2
cdr3_aa: CASSRGEVAGELFF
cdr3_nt: TGTGCCAGCAGCCGGGGGGAAGTTGCCGGGGAGCTGTTTTTT

clone_size: -
d_call: TRBD1
v_call: TRBV4-3
j_call: TRBJ1-1
cdr3_aa: CASSQASTRQGSPEAFF
cdr3_nt: TGCGCCAGCAGCCAAGCTTCGACGAGACAGGGGTCCCCTGAAGCTTTCTTT

clone_size: -
d_call: TRBD2
v_call: TRBV7-2
j_call: TRBJ2-1
cdr3_aa: CASSPRGLAGDNEQFF
cdr3_nt: TGTGCCAGCAGCCCTAGAGGTCTAGCGGGAGACAATGAGCAGTTCTTC

clone_size: once
d_call: TRBD1
v_call: TRBV6-6
j_call: TRBJ2-5
cdr3_aa: CASRNRDRGIGETQYF
cdr3_nt: TGTGCCAGCAGAAACCGGGACAGGGGAATCGGGGAGACCCAGTACTTC

clone_size: -
d_call: -
v_call: TRBV5-4
j_call: TRBJ2-3
cdr3_aa: CASSFGLDTQYF
cdr3_nt: TGTGCCAGCAGCTTCGGACTTGATACGCAGTATTTT

clone_size: -
d_call: TRBD2
v_call: TRBV19
j_call: TRBJ2-5
cdr3_aa: CASSMLAGGQETQYF
cdr3_nt: TGTGCCAGTAGTATGCTAGCGGGAGGGCAAGAGACCCAGTACTTC

clone_size: -
d_call: -
v_call: TRBV10-3
j_call: TRBJ2-2
cdr3_aa: CAISQGGGANTGELFF
cdr3_nt: TGTGCCATCAGCCAGGGTGGCGGTGCGAACACCGGGGAGCTGTTTTTT

clone_size: -
d_call: -
v_call: TRBV28
j_call: TRBJ2-3
cdr3_aa: CASSLIAGADTQYF
cdr3_nt: TGTGCCAGCAGTTTAATTGCAGGGGCAGATACGCAGTATTTT

clone_size: once
d_call: TRBD2
v_call: TRBV5-1
j_call: TRBJ2-2
cdr3_aa: CASKLLAGESTGELFF
cdr3_nt: TGCGCCAGCAAGTTACTAGCGGGAGAATCCACCGGGGAGCTGTTTTTT

clone_size: -
d_call: TRBD2
v_call: TRBV10-1
j_call: TRBJ2-2
cdr3_aa: CASRPGTSGIRNTGELFF
cdr3_nt: TGCGCCAGCAGACCCGGGACTAGCGGGATTCGGAACACCGGGGAGCTGTTTTTT

clone_size: -
d_call: TRBD1
v_call: TRBV30
j_call: TRBJ1-6
cdr3_aa: CAWGTGSDNSPLHF
cdr3_nt: TGTGCCTGGGGGACAGGGTCGGATAATTCACCCCTCCACTTT

clone_size: -
d_call: -
v_call: TRBV6-5
j_call: TRBJ1-2
cdr3_aa: CATSRDTYGYTF
cdr3_nt: TGTGCCACCTCCCGGGACACCTATGGCTACACCTTC

clone_size: -
d_call: -
v_call: TRBV9
j_call: TRBJ1-2
cdr3_aa: CASSVDRGGYTF
cdr3_nt: TGTGCCAGCAGCGTAGACCGAGGTGGCTACACCTTC

clone_size: once
d_call: -
v_call: TRBV5-4
j_call: TRBJ1-2
cdr3_aa: CASSPIGVIYGYTF
cdr3_nt: TGTGCCAGCAGCCCCATAGGGGTGATCTATGGCTACACCTTC

clone_size: -
d_call: TRBD1
v_call: TRBV28
j_call: TRBJ2-5
cdr3_aa: CASRKTGGGETQYF
cdr3_nt: TGTGCCAGCAGGAAAACAGGGGGAGGAGAGACCCAGTACTTC

clone_size: -
d_call: TRBD2
v_call: TRBV19
j_call: TRBJ2-1
cdr3_aa: CASSWGLAVDNEQFF
cdr3_nt: TGTGCCAGTAGTTGGGGACTAGCGGTCGACAATGAGCAGTTCTTC

clone_size: -
d_call: TRBD2
v_call: TRBV2
j_call: TRBJ2-3
cdr3_aa: CASSLLAGKNTDTQYF
cdr3_nt: TGTGCCAGCAGTTTACTAGCGGGGAAGAACACAGATACGCAGTATTTT

clone_size: -
d_call: -
v_call: TRBV2
j_call: TRBJ2-6
cdr3_aa: CASSKIQVSSGANVLTF
cdr3_nt: TGTGCCAGCAGTAAAATACAGGTTAGCTCTGGGGCCAACGTCCTGACTTTC

clone_size: -
d_call: -
v_call: TRBV6-5
j_call: TRBJ1-3
cdr3_aa: CASSSARTGGNTIYF
cdr3_nt: TGTGCCAGCAGTTCCGCCCGAACAGGGGGAAACACCATATATTTT

clone_size: -
d_call: TRBD1
v_call: TRBV19
j_call: TRBJ1-4
cdr3_aa: CASSMGGQAANEKLFF
cdr3_nt: TGTGCCAGTAGTATGGGGGGACAGGCGGCTAATGAAAAACTGTTTTTT

clone_size: -
d_call: TRBD1
v_call: TRBV18
j_call: TRBJ1-2
cdr3_aa: CASSRQGADGYTF
cdr3_nt: TGTGCCAGCTCACGACAGGGGGCTGATGGCTACACCTTC

clone_size: -
d_call: -
v_call: TRBV19
j_call: TRBJ1-1
cdr3_aa: CATSRNTEAFF
cdr3_nt: TGTGCCACTAGTCGGAACACTGAAGCTTTCTTT

clone_size: -
d_call: TRBD1
v_call: TRBV28
j_call: TRBJ1-4
cdr3_aa: CASSSRTGNEKLFF
cdr3_nt: TGTGCCAGCAGTTCCCGGACAGGGAATGAAAAACTGTTTTTT

clone_size: few
d_call: TRBD1
v_call: TRBV28
j_call: TRBJ1-4
cdr3_aa: CASSLSGGSNEKLFF
cdr3_nt: TGTGCCAGCAGCCTCTCAGGGGGGTCAAATGAAAAACTGTTTTTT

clone_size: -
d_call: TRBD1
v_call: TRBV5-1
j_call: TRBJ2-7
cdr3_aa: CASSRGQGAYEQYF
cdr3_nt: TGCGCCAGCAGCCGAGGACAGGGGGCTTACGAGCAGTACTTC

clone_size: -
d_call: TRBD1
v_call: TRBV5-4
j_call: TRBJ1-1
cdr3_aa: CASSLGIPGGYTEAFF
cdr3_nt: TGTGCCAGCAGCTTGGGCATTCCAGGGGGATACACTGAAGCTTTCTTT

clone_size: -
d_call: -
v_call: TRBV11-2
j_call: TRBJ2-7
cdr3_aa: CASSLYRQLYEQYF
cdr3_nt: TGTGCCAGCAGCCTCTACAGGCAACTCTACGAGCAGTACTTC

clone_size: -
d_call: TRBD2
v_call: TRBV10-1
j_call: TRBJ2-1
cdr3_aa: CASSGISGKSYNEQFF
cdr3_nt: TGCGCCAGCAGTGGAATTAGCGGGAAGTCCTACAATGAGCAGTTCTTC

clone_size: -
d_call: TRBD1
v_call: TRBV5-1
j_call: TRBJ1-1
cdr3_aa: CASSLTGVESSKAFF
cdr3_nt: TGCGCCAGCAGCTTGACAGGGGTGGAAAGCTCGAAAGCTTTCTTT

clone_size: -
d_call: TRBD2
v_call: TRBV2
j_call: TRBJ2-3
cdr3_aa: CASKLAGGLGTQYF
cdr3_nt: TGTGCCAGCAAGCTAGCGGGGGGGTTGGGGACGCAGTATTTT

clone_size: -
d_call: TRBD2
v_call: TRBV6-5
j_call: TRBJ2-5
cdr3_aa: CASSSLKGTSGETQYF
cdr3_nt: TGTGCCAGCAGTTCCCTTAAGGGCACTAGCGGAGAGACCCAGTACTTC

clone_size: -
d_call: TRBD2
v_call: TRBV30
j_call: TRBJ2-7
cdr3_aa: CAYRRTSGVTYEQYF
cdr3_nt: TGTGCCTACCGAAGGACTAGCGGGGTAACCTACGAGCAGTACTTC

clone_size: few
d_call: -
v_call: TRBV29-1
j_call: TRBJ1-2
cdr3_aa: CSATDRWDNYGYTF
cdr3_nt: TGCAGCGCGACCGACAGGTGGGATAACTATGGCTACACCTTC

clone_size: once
d_call: TRBD2
v_call: TRBV2
j_call: TRBJ2-1
cdr3_aa: CASSESAAGAYNEQFF
cdr3_nt: TGTGCCAGCAGTGAATCCGCGGCGGGAGCCTACAATGAGCAGTTCTTC

clone_size: once
d_call: -
v_call: TRBV28
j_call: TRBJ1-2
cdr3_aa: CASSLVGTDGYTF
cdr3_nt: TGTGCCAGCAGTTTAGTGGGGACTGATGGCTACACCTTC

clone_size: -
d_call: TRBD1
v_call: TRBV7-9
j_call: TRBJ1-2
cdr3_aa: CASSLVGQAFYGYTF
cdr3_nt: TGTGCCAGCAGCTTAGTTGGACAGGCTTTCTATGGCTACACCTTC

clone_size: once
d_call: -
v_call: TRBV12-5
j_call: TRBJ1-5
cdr3_aa: CASGEDYRDSNQPQHF
cdr3_nt: TGTGCTAGTGGAGAAGATTACAGGGATAGCAATCAGCCCCAGCATTTT

clone_size: -
d_call: -
v_call: TRBV28
j_call: TRBJ2-7
cdr3_aa: CASSFFSPEAYEQYF
cdr3_nt: TGTGCCAGCAGTTTCTTTTCACCAGAAGCCTACGAGCAGTACTTC

clone_size: once
d_call: TRBD2
v_call: TRBV6-5
j_call: TRBJ2-1
cdr3_aa: CASRPQGLAEKQFF
cdr3_nt: TGTGCCAGCAGACCCCAGGGACTAGCGGAAAAGCAGTTCTTC

clone_size: -
d_call: -
v_call: TRBV30
j_call: TRBJ1-1
cdr3_aa: CAWSVTENTEAFF
cdr3_nt: TGTGCCTGGAGTGTTACAGAGAACACTGAAGCTTTCTTT

clone_size: -
d_call: TRBD1
v_call: TRBV19
j_call: TRBJ2-1
cdr3_aa: CASSIVRPKPGQMYNEQFF
cdr3_nt: TGTGCCAGTAGTATAGTGCGGCCGAAACCGGGACAGATGTACAATGAGCAGTTCTTC

clone_size: -
d_call: -
v_call: TRBV28
j_call: TRBJ1-1
cdr3_aa: CASSLWKNTGNTEAFF
cdr3_nt: TGTGCCAGCAGTTTATGGAAAAATACAGGGAACACTGAAGCTTTCTTT

clone_size: -
d_call: TRBD2
v_call: TRBV27
j_call: TRBJ2-1
cdr3_aa: CASRGLSGSRGYNEQFF
cdr3_nt: TGTGCCAGCAGGGGCTTGAGCGGGAGTCGGGGGTACAATGAGCAGTTCTTC

clone_size: -
d_call: -
v_call: TRBV5-1
j_call: TRBJ2-2
cdr3_aa: CASSPGLNTGELFF
cdr3_nt: TGCGCCAGCAGCCCGGGACTTAACACCGGGGAGCTGTTTTTT

clone_size: -
d_call: TRBD1
v_call: TRBV6-5
j_call: TRBJ2-6
cdr3_aa: CASSSGTGVGANVLTF
cdr3_nt: TGTGCCAGCAGTTCCGGGACAGGGGTTGGGGCCAACGTCCTGACTTTC

clone_size: -
d_call: -
v_call: TRBV6-5
j_call: TRBJ2-7
cdr3_aa: CASSRSSPYEQYF
cdr3_nt: TGTGCCAGCAGCAGAAGTAGCCCCTACGAGCAGTACTTC

clone_size: -
d_call: -
v_call: TRBV7-2
j_call: TRBJ2-7
cdr3_aa: CASSPSRGLRYEQYF
cdr3_nt: TGTGCCAGCAGCCCCTCGAGGGGACTCAGATACGAGCAGTACTTC

clone_size: -
d_call: TRBD1
v_call: TRBV6-1
j_call: TRBJ2-3
cdr3_aa: CASSGQGANTQYF
cdr3_nt: TGTGCCAGCAGTGGACAGGGAGCAAATACGCAGTATTTT

clone_size: -
d_call: TRBD2
v_call: TRBV6-5
j_call: TRBJ2-1
cdr3_aa: CASRIGTSGSYEQFF
cdr3_nt: TGTGCCAGCAGGATCGGGACTAGCGGGAGTTATGAGCAGTTCTTC

clone_size: -
d_call: TRBD1
v_call: TRBV5-1
j_call: TRBJ1-5
cdr3_aa: CASSFAGGVDQPQHF
cdr3_nt: TGCGCCAGCAGCTTCGCAGGGGGCGTGGACCAGCCCCAGCATTTT

clone_size: -
d_call: -
v_call: TRBV10-3
j_call: TRBJ1-1
cdr3_aa: CAVTAGRDTEAFF
cdr3_nt: TGTGCCGTAACTGCGGGGCGCGACACTGAAGCTTTCTTT

clone_size: -
d_call: -
v_call: TRBV25-1
j_call: TRBJ2-7
cdr3_aa: CASSESRTATSYEQYF
cdr3_nt: TGTGCCAGCAGTGAGAGTAGGACTGCAACCTCCTACGAGCAGTACTTC

clone_size: -
d_call: TRBD1
v_call: TRBV27
j_call: TRBJ1-6
cdr3_aa: CASSLSSGQGRSPLHF
cdr3_nt: TGTGCCAGCAGTTTATCCTCGGGACAGGGGCGATCACCCCTCCACTTT

clone_size: once
d_call: -
v_call: TRBV19
j_call: TRBJ2-6
cdr3_aa: CASSTGWGANVLTF
cdr3_nt: TGTGCCAGTTCGACAGGTTGGGGGGCCAACGTCCTGACTTTC

clone_size: -
d_call: -
v_call: TRBV19
j_call: TRBJ1-5
cdr3_aa: CASSIGSGIQPQHF
cdr3_nt: TGTGCCAGTAGTATAGGGTCAGGGATCCAGCCCCAGCATTTT

clone_size: -
d_call: -
v_call: TRBV10-1
j_call: TRBJ1-2
cdr3_aa: CASSESGASGKGYTF
cdr3_nt: TGCGCCAGCAGTGAGTCTGGGGCCTCGGGTAAAGGCTACACCTTC